The TCR beta chain under discussion was sequenced for a study of shared clonotypes between healthy human individuals. V dropped 6 bases and J dropped 6 bases, with 13 bases sitting between them. Germline lookup yields CDR1 SGDLS and CDR2 YYNGEE. This CDR3 is 12 amino acids long. Donors, healthy HIV-negative adults, lacked recent acute infections or vaccinations. A 200 ng quantity of DNA, 30,000 to 35,000 T cell genomes, went into the sorted-subset replicate PCRs. Some clones are missing from TCRdb's copy, which holds only in-frame ones; the method was immunoSEQ multiplex PCR. The top ten clones hold over 0.3% of a sample with roughly 1.4 million clones, 97% to 99% of them seen once.

The clonotype was recovered from a man aged 30 to 45 in good health. The sequencing input was naive CD4+ T cells sorted from blood. This sample's subset: CD45RA+ positively selected. The chain has TRBV9 and TRBJ2-7; D not certain. The chain's CDR3 is CASNGPSREQYF. The CDR3 coding sequence is TGTGCCAGCAATGGCCCATCGCGCGAGCAGTACTTC.